This record looks at one T cell receptor (beta chain) sequence and its context. This clonotype was detected a few times. Its antigen is still unknown. Base qualities were left out, and no much larger clone turns up one base away. The data are from a study of early T cells in non-severe SARS-CoV-2 infection (TCRdb year 2021). The study in broad terms: Because TCR sequencing was done on bulk RNA from unsorted whole blood, the alpha and beta chains could not be paired.

Set within a cohort of healthcare workers in London, UK, this nested case-control study involved weekly PCR testing of nasopharyngeal swabs along with blood sampling. Healthcare workers were recruited between 23 and 31 March 2020, during the week of the UK lockdown, and were followed weekly for up to about 15 weeks. Overall results and qualifications from the work: VDJdb matching was skewed toward anti-spike CD8 responses and likely underestimated virus-specific expansions by missing private and CD4 specificities.

The cysteine opens and the phenylalanine closes a CDR3 of 15 amino acids. Of all the DNA, just the CDR3 is kept, 45 bases in frame from base 1. Trimming takes 3 bases from V and 7 bases from J, and the germline ends sit 15 bases apart. The protocol used for the library was 5' RACE. The sequencer was a NextSeq 500. To correct for sequencing error and PCR bias, the TCR library protocol tagged individual cDNA molecules with unique molecular identifiers. Sequencing covered both TCR alpha and beta chains, and within each sample the abundances of alpha and beta sequences were tightly co-correlated. In the paper's pipeline: V gene, J gene and CDR3 annotation of TCR sequences was performed with Decombinator V4. TCRs were defined as expanded if a significant change between any two time points was detected under a Poisson model with p below 0.0001. TCR abundances were normalised to the total number of TCRs sequenced in each sample and reported as counts per million. MAIT TCRs were defined by TRAV1-2 paired with TRAJ12, TRAJ20 or TRAJ33, and iNKT TCRs by TRAV10 paired with TRAJ18. VDJdb, accessed on 1 November 2021, was searched for TCRs annotated for CMV, EBV and SARS-CoV-2, and TCRs annotated for more than one antigen were excluded. TCRdb ran its own pipeline on the public reads, namely fastp trimming at Q25 and MiXCR clone calling, and kept in-frame beta chains. All rows with the same CDR3 protein become a single entry with the most common DNA and genes. V and J calls and clone size were set by TCRdb, not the authors. The sample contains 50,000 to 70,000 distinct CDR3 sequences, approximately 5.9% of them found a single time. In total, the top ten clones hold less than 3.5% of the sample.

Recombination joined TRBV12-3 or TRBV12-4 with TRBJ2-2; a tentative D call is TRBD2 (5 bases match). The sample in question was whole blood, obtained at baseline. The sequence was collected from an adult who was a healthcare worker with PCR-confirmed SARS-CoV-2 infection or an uninfected control (not recorded which). The CDR3 protein is CASSLKRVRGGELFF. In nucleotides, the sequence is TGTGCCAGCAGTTTGAAGAGGGTGAGAGGCGGGGAGCTGTTTTTT.